This record looks at one T cell receptor (beta chain) sequence and its context. The antigen is unknown. Donors consisted of healthy bone marrow donors. At collection, donors were nominally healthy, but unrecorded immune exposures were probable. The data were taken from a study of cytomegalovirus exposure and HLA in healthy donors. Study information: From donors who were HLA-typed, an early data release held around 85 million unique TCRs.

Study-wide points: Later, an analysis showed that TCR beta chains associated with HLA were more clonally expanded than others that were equally common.

The PCR made use of 60 Vbeta and 13 Jbeta primers. Some clones are missing from TCRdb's copy, which holds only in-frame ones; the method was immunoSEQ multiplex PCR. The sample contains some 180,000 clones, more than 75% of which appear only once. Germline trimming cut 5 bases from V and 4 bases from J; bases unmatched to any gene: 10. This CDR3 contains 16 residues. Germline loops: CDR1 SGHAT, CDR2 FQNNGV. Source material: PBMCs. The clonotype was recovered from a man under 40 in good health and CMV-seropositive. The V gene is TRBV11-2, the J gene TRBJ2-1; 8 positions match TRBD2. As DNA, the CDR3 is TGTGCCAGCAGCCAGTCCGGGACTAGAGAGTACAATGAGCAGTTCTTC. Its protein is CASSQSGTREYNEQFF.